This TCR beta chain was sequenced in a study of Ad26.COV2.S vaccination and SARS-CoV-2 variants. For the study at large: Intramuscularly, Ad26.COV2.S was given either once or twice, 56 days apart. Study-wide results and limits: Post-vaccination spike-specific CD8+ and CD4+ T cell responses reportedly had substantial breadth. Vaccinated and placebo-treated recipients had similar non-spike TCR breadth.

Germline V gives CDR1 SEHNR, CDR2 FQNEAQ (reference sequence). With 2 bases removed from V and 0 bases from J, the gap between germline ends came to 7 bases. This CDR3 comprises 15 residues. Comment on this clone: As yet, its antigen is unknown.

The treatment was: over 15 received Ad26.COV2.S at low or high dose, single or two shots; about 5 received placebo; per-sample allocation not given. Samples were taken on day 63 after the first vaccine or placebo injection. An 18-55-year-old adult in Boston served as donor. Some clones are missing from TCRdb's copy, which holds only in-frame ones; the method was immunoSEQ multiplex PCR. The sample records some 420,000 clones, approximately 90% being singletons. Sequencing was performed on peripheral blood, taken in a trial of Ad26.COV2.S vaccine versus placebo. The V gene is TRBV7-9, the J gene TRBJ2-2; no clear D gene. This receptor was obtained from a person between 18 and 65 years old who received the Ad26.COV2.S COVID-19 vaccine or a placebo. CDR3 region: CASSLRRANTGELFF. For the CDR3, the DNA is TGTGCCAGCAGCTTAAGGAGAGCGAACACCGGGGAGCTGTTTTTT.